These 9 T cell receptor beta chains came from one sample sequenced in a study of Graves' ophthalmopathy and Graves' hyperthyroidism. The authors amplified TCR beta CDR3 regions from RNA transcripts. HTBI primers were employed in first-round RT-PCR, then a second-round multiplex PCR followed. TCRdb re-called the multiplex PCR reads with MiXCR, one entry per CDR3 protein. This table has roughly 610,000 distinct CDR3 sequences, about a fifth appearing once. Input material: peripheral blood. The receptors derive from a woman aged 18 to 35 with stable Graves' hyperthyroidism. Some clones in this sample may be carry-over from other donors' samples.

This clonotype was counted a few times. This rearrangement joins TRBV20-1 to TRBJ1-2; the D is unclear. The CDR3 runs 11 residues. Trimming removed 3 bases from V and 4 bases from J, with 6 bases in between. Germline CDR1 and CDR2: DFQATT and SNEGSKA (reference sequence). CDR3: CSARELYGYTF. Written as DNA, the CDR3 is TGCAGTGCTAGGGAACTCTATGGCTACACCTTC.

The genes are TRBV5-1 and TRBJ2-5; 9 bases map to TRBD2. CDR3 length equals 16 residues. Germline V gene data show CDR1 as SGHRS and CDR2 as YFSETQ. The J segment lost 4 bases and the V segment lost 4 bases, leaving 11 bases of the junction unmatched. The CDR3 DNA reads TGCGCCAGCAGCCCTCCCGCACTTAGCGGGGGAGAGACCCAGTACTTC. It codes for CASSPPALSGGETQYF. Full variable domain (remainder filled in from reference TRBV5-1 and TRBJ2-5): KAGVTQTPRYLIKTRGQQVTLSCSPISGHRSVSWYQQTPGQGLQFLFEYFSETQRNKGNFPGRFSGRQFSNSRSEMNVSTLELGDSALYLCASSPPALSGGETQYFGPGTRLLVL.

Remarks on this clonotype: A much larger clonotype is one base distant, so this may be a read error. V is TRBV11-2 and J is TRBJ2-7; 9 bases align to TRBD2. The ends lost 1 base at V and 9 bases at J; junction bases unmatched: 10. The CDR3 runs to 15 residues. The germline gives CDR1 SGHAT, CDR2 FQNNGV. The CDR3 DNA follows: TGTGCCAGCAGCTTAGTATCTCTAGCGGGACTCGGGCAGTACTTC. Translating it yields CASSLVSLAGLGQYF.

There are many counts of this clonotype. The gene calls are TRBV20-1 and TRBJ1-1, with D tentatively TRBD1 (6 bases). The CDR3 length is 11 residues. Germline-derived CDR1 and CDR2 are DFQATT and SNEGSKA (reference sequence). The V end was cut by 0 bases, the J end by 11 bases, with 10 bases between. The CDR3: CSARDGTMAFF. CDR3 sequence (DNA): TGCAGTGCTAGAGATGGGACAATGGCTTTCTTT.

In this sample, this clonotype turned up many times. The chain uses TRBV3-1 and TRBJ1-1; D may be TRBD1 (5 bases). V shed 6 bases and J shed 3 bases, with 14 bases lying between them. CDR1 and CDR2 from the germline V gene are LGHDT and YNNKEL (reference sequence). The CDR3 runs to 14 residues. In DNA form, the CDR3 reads TGTGCCAGCAGACACGGGACGGCGGACACTGAAGCTTTCTTT. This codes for CASRHGTADTEAFF.

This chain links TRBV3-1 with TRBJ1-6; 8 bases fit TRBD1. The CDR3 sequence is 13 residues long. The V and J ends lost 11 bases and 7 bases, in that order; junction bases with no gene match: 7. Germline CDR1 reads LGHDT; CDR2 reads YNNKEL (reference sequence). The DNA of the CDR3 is TGTGCCGCCGGGCAGGGGGCCAATTCACCCCTCCACTTT. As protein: CAAGQGANSPLHF.

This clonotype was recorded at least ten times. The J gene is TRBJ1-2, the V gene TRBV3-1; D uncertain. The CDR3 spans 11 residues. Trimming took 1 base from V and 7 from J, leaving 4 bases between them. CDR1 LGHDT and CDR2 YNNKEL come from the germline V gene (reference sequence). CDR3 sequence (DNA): TGTGCCAGCAGCCAAGTGAGTGGCTACACCTTC. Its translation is CASSQVSGYTF.

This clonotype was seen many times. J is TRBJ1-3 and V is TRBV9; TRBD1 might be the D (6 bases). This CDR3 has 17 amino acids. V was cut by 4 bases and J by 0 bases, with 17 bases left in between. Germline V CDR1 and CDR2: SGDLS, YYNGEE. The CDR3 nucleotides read TGTGCCAGCAGCCCTAGAGGAGGGGGTAGCTCTGGAAACACCATATATTTT. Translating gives CASSPRGGGSSGNTIYF.

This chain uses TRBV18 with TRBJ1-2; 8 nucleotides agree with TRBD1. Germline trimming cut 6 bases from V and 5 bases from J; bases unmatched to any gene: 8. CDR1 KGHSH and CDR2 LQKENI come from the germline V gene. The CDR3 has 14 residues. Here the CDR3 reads CASSLEDRGYGYTF. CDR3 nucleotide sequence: TGTGCCAGCTCCCTCGAAGACAGGGGTTATGGCTACACCTTC.